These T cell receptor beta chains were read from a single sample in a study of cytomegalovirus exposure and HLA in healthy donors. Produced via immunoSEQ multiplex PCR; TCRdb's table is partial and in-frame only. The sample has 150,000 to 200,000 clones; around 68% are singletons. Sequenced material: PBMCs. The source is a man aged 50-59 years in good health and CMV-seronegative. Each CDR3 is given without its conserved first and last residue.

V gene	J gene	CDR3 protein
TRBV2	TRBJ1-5	ASSSGTGDNQPQH
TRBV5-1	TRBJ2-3	ASSNTPQSTDTQY
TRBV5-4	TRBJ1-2	ASSPDRNYGYT
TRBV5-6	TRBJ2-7	ASSLDVGGREQY
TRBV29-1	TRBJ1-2	SLRTGEGYGYT
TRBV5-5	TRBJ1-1	ASSLKHQNTEAF
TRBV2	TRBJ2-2	ASRRTVNTGELF
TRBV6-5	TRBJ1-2	ASSYSLGATNYGYT
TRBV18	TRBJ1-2	ASSRTGDTGYT
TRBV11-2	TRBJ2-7	ASSLVLDSGASYEQY
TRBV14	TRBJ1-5	ASSHRTGHGDSNQPQH
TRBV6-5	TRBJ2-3	ASSYSWVAGADTQY
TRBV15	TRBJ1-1	ATSYGRENTEAF
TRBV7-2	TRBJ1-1	ASSLAGTGGTEAF
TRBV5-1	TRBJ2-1	ASSFADRGPYNEQF
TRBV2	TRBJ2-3	ASNGGASDTQY
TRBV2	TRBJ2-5	ASSRELEETQY
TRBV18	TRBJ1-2	ASSPPHREGYT
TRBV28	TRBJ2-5	ASSLRDRAGKTQY
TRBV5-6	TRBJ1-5	ASSYQDRRNQPQH
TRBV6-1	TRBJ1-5	ASSEGEIRNQPQH
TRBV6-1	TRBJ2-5	AIRQGLETQY
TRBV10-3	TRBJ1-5	AISPGQGNQPQH
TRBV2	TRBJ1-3	ASRQDRGHVGNTIY
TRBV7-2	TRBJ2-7	ASSLALATSSYEQY
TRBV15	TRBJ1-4	ATSRSRDRGEKLF
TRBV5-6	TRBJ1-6	ASSPGTGNNSPLH
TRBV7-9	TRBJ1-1	ATAPGQGEVTEAF
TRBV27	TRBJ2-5	ASSRLGAAPLETQY
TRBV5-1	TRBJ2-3	ASSVPQGMGTDTQY
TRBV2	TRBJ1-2	ASGDRGLYGYT
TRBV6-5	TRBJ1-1	ASSKQGILEAF
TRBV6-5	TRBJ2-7	ASSWDRDRVDEQY
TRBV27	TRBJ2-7	ASSPRVDPYEQY
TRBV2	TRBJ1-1	ASSRPPWRTEAF
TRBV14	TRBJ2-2	ASSQAGRWGPGELF
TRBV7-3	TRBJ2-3	ASSEGQRAGTDTQY
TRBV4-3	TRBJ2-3	ASSLMTGSTDTQY
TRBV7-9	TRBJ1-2	ASGWGYSNYGYT
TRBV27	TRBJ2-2	ASSSPSRENTGELF
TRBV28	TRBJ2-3	ASSSGGKDTQY
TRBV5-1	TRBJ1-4	ASSSQSGGEKLF
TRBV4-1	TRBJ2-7	ASSFPGYEQY
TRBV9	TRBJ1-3	ASSVGQANPIY
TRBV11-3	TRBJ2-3	ASSPTGGGTDTQY
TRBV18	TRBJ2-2	ASSPYEGAGTGELF
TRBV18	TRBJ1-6	ASSLDRSSYNSPLH
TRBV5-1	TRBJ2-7	ASSLDGERLTYEQY
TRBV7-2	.	ASSFGGSSYEQY
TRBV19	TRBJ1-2	ASIRTGADYGYT
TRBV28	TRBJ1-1	ASSWGSEAF
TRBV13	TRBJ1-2	ASSLVTPTSGYT
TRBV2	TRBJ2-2	ARTTGVEKTGELF